A selection of T cell receptor beta chains follows, all from one sample in a study of graft-versus-host responses after intestinal transplantation. Assay: immunoSEQ multiplex PCR; the TCRdb copy retains only in-frame clones and omits some. The sample consists of roughly 6,000 clones, about a fifth of them appearing once. Material: alloreactive CD4+ T cells from a mixed lymphocyte reaction culture, obtained before transplantation. These receptors originate from a human patient who was an organ donor for intestinal transplantation. Both conserved end residues are part of each CDR3. Each record gives: clone size, D gene, V gene, J gene, CDR3 DNA, CDR3 protein. D genes are given only for firm matches. Clone size is stated in some rows and not others, as once, few, many or a class when expanded.

>NA|NA|TRBV4-2|TRBJ2-2
TGTGCCAGCAGCCAAGTCTACAGGGTGTCCGGGGAGCTGTTTTTT
CASSQVYRVSGELFF
>few|NA|TRBV19|TRBJ1-2
TGTGCCAGTAGGACAAACTATGGCTACACCTTC
CASRTNYGYTF
>NA|NA|TRBV7-3|TRBJ2-7
TGTGCCAGCAGCTTCAGCAGGGTCGCCTACGAGCAGTACTTC
CASSFSRVAYEQYF
>medium-sized|TRBD1|TRBV19|TRBJ1-6
TGTGCCAGTAGGACAGGGAATTCACCCCTCCACTTT
CASRTGNSPLHF
>NA|NA|TRBV11-2|TRBJ2-2
TGTGCCAGCAGCCCTGGACTTCGCACCGGGGAGCTGTTTTTT
CASSPGLRTGELFF
>NA|TRBD2|TRBV5-1|TRBJ2-5
TGCGCCAGCAGCTTGGGCGGACTAGCGGGCCCCCAAGAGACCCAGTACTTC
CASSLGGLAGPQETQYF
>NA|TRBD2|TRBV11-3|TRBJ2-7
TGTGCCAGCAGCCAGACTCGAGGCGGGGGCGAGCAGTACTTC
CASSQTRGGGEQYF
>few|NA|TRBV9|TRBJ1-1
TGTGCCAGCAGCGTAGATGCGGGTTTACCCCCAGAAGCTTTCTTT
CASSVDAGLPPEAFF
>NA|NA|TRBV5-6|TRBJ1-5
TGTGCCAGCAGCTTAGGGTGGGGTTTCGATCAGCCCCAGCATTTT
CASSLGWGFDQPQHF
>large|NA|TRBV6-6|TRBJ2-7
TGTGCCAGCAGTTACGTTTCCTCCTACGAGCAGTACTTC
CASSYVSSYEQYF
>NA|NA|TRBV5-1|TRBJ2-7
TGCGCCAGCAGCTTGGATCCATTTTACGAGCAGTACTTC
CASSLDPFYEQYF
>medium-sized|NA|TRBV5-1|TRBJ1-1
TGCGCCAGCAGCTTCTATCTGAACACTGAAGCTTTCTTT
CASSFYLNTEAFF
>NA|TRBD2|TRBV4-3|TRBJ2-2
TGCGCCAGCAGCCACTTCCCCACTAGCGGGGCGAACACCGGGGAGCTGTTTTTT
CASSHFPTSGANTGELFF
>NA|NA|TRBV6-9|TRBJ1-2
TGTGCCAGCAGTGAATATCGGGATACGGGGGGCTACACCTTC
CASSEYRDTGGYTF
>NA|TRBD1|TRBV29-1|TRBJ1-4
TGCAGCGTTACCTCTGTCTCCGGGACAGGACTTAATGAAAAACTGTTTTTT
CSVTSVSGTGLNEKLFF
>NA|NA|TRBV7-2|TRBJ1-1
TGTGCCAGCAGCTTAGAGGCTAACACTGAAGCTTTCTTT
CASSLEANTEAFF
>NA|TRBD2|TRBV10-3|TRBJ2-3
TGTGCCATCAGTGCGGGCGGGGGGGCAGATACGCAGTATTTT
CAISAGGGADTQYF
>few|NA|TRBV7-3|TRBJ1-6
TGTGCCAGCAGCTTTAGTCGTTCACCCCTCCACTTT
CASSFSRSPLHF
>once|NA|TRBV6-5|TRBJ1-2
TGTGCCAGCAGTTACTCGGTTCAGGGTGGCTACACCTTC
CASSYSVQGGYTF
>NA|NA|TRBV5-5|TRBJ2-4
TGTGCCAGCAGCTTGCCGGGTCCCGACATTCAGTACTTC
CASSLPGPDIQYF